The T cell receptor (beta chain) under discussion was sequenced for a study of OX40 agonist ivuxolimab in advanced cancers. Study-level background: Patients assigned to dose escalation were diagnosed with hepatocellular carcinoma, melanoma, renal cell or head and neck cancer. The group had a mean age of about 64 years, ranged from roughly 23 to 85, and was roughly 83% male.

Concerning this clone itself: Its target is not known.

Per the germline V gene, CDR1 is MNHNS and CDR2 is SASEGT. The J segment lost 3 bases and the V segment lost 6 bases, leaving 5 bases of the junction unmatched. The CDR3 extends over 14 amino acids. Study-wide results and caveats: Blood T cells, both CD4+ and CD8+, expanded clonally by week 6 at 0.1 to 3.0 mg/kg. Some nonresponders also had low normalized T-cell clonal expansion.

The repertoire was sequenced with immunoSEQ multiplex PCR; TCRdb's copy has only in-frame clones and lacks some. The sample includes 45,000 to 60,000 clones, approximately 90% seen only once; the top ten take over 9.5%. The sequences come from CD4+ or CD8+ T cells sorted from blood, collected in a trial of the OX40 agonist ivuxolimab. The V call is TRBV6-1, the J call TRBJ1-2, with TRBD1 matching over 9 bases. The TCR was taken from an adult with an advanced solid tumor such as melanoma, head and neck, liver or kidney cancer. CDR3 DNA: TGTGCCAGCAGCTTGGACAGGGGCGACTATGGCTACACCTTC. It yields the protein CASSLDRGDYGYTF.